Listed here is a single T cell receptor beta chain. Trimming took off 4 bases at V and 0 bases at J, with 10 bases between the two ends. In germline, CDR1 is MNHEY, CDR2 SMNVEV (reference sequence). The CDR3 totals 14 residues. This record comes from a study of T cell changes during pregnancy in multiple sclerosis. The protocol was immunoSEQ multiplex PCR, while the TCRdb copy is restricted to in-frame clones and leaves out a portion. The table records around 130,000 clones, approximately 93% of them present only once. The specimen comprised peripheral blood, sampled before pregnancy. The chain carries TRBV27 and TRBJ2-7; TRBD2 might be the D (6 bases). The TCR sequence derives from a female donor with multiple sclerosis, enrolled in a pregnancy study. CDR3 residues: CASSSIAASYEQYF. In DNA, the CDR3 is TGTGCCAGCAGTTCGATAGCGGCCTCCTACGAGCAGTACTTC.